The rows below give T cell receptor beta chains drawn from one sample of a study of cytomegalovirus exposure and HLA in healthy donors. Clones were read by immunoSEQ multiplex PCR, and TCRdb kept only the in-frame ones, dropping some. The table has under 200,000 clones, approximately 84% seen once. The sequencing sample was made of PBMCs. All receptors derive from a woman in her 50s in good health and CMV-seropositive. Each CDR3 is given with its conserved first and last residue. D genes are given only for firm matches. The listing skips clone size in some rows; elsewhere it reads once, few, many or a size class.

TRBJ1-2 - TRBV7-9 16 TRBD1 CASSSNWDRENYGYTF TGTGCCAGCAGCTCTAACTGGGACAGGGAGAACTATGGCTACACCTTC
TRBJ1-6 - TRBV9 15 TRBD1 CASSVATGSSSPLHF TGTGCCAGCAGCGTAGCGACAGGGTCTAGCTCACCCCTCCACTTT
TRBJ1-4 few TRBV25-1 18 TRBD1 CASSGNRNDRVRGEKLFF TGTGCCAGCAGTGGCAACCGTAATGACAGGGTGAGAGGTGAAAAACTGTTTTTT
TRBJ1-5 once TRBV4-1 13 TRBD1 CASSRTGGQPQHF TGCGCCAGCAGTCGGACAGGGGGTCAGCCCCAGCATTTT
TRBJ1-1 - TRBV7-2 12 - CASKPGGTEAFF TGTGCCAGCAAACCGGGGGGAACTGAAGCTTTCTTT
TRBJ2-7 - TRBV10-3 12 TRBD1 CAIRDRAGEQYF TGTGCCATCAGGGACAGGGCTGGCGAGCAGTACTTC
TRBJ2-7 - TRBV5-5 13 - CASSFRDTLEQYF TGTGCCAGCAGCTTCCGGGACACCCTCGAGCAGTACTTC
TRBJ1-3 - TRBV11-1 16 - CASSLSRTALGNTIYF TGTGCCAGCAGCTTATCTAGGACAGCCCTTGGAAACACCATATATTTT
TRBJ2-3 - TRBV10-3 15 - CAISDATGTSDTQYF TGTGCCATCAGTGACGCCACAGGGACCTCGGATACGCAGTATTTT
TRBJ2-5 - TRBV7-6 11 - CASSQGETQYF TGTGCCAGCTCCCAGGGAGAGACCCAGTACTTC
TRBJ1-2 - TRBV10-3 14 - CAISVGARNYGYTF TGTGCCATCAGTGTAGGGGCGCGGAACTATGGCTACACCTTC
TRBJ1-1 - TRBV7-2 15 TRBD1 CASSSTGGRRTEAFF TGTGCCAGCAGCTCGACAGGGGGCAGGCGCACTGAAGCTTTCTTT
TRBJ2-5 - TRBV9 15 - CASSRGTQSEETQYF TGTGCCAGCAGCCGGGGGACGCAATCGGAAGAGACCCAGTACTTC
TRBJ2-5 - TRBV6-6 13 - CASSYSGQGTQYF TGTGCCAGCAGTTACTCGGGGCAAGGGACCCAGTACTTC
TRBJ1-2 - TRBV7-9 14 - CASSLVPPGYGYTF TGTGCCAGCAGCTTAGTCCCCCCAGGTTATGGCTACACCTTC
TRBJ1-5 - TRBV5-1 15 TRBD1 CASSAGQGSNQPQHF TGCGCCAGCAGCGCCGGACAGGGTAGCAATCAGCCCCAGCATTTT
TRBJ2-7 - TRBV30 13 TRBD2 CAWGPAGVVEQYF TGTGCCTGGGGGCCGGCGGGGGTGGTAGAGCAGTACTTC
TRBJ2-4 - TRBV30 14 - CAWSGRGWGDIQYF TGTGCCTGGAGTGGTCGTGGCTGGGGGGACATTCAGTACTTC
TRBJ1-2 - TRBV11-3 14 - CASSSLEAVYGYTF TGTGCCAGCAGCTCCCTAGAGGCCGTCTATGGCTACACCTTC
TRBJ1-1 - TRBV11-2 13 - CASSLEWTVEAFF TGTGCCAGCAGCTTAGAGTGGACAGTTGAAGCTTTCTTT
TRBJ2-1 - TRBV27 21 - CASSLSSLPDSPGGAHNEQFF TGTGCCAGCAGTTTATCGTCTCTTCCGGACAGCCCTGGGGGGGCACACAATGAGCAGTTCTTC
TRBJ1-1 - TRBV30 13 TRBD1 CASYRGQTSEAFF TGTGCTTCGTACCGGGGACAGACGTCTGAAGCTTTCTTT
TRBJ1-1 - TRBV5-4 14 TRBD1 CASSLRDRRFEAFF TGTGCCAGCAGCTTACGGGACAGGAGATTTGAAGCTTTCTTT
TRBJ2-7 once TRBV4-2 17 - CASSQVDGSEEAYEQYF TGTGCCAGCAGCCAAGTGGACGGGAGTGAGGAAGCCTACGAGCAGTACTTC
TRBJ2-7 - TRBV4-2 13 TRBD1 CASSQQTGYEQYF TGTGCCAGCAGCCAACAGACAGGGTACGAGCAGTACTTC
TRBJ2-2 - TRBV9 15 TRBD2 CASRGAGGNTGELFF TGTGCCAGCAGAGGAGCGGGAGGGAACACCGGGGAGCTGTTTTTT
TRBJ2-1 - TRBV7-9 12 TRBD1 CASSFDRGRQFF TGTGCCAGCAGCTTCGACAGGGGAAGGCAGTTCTTC
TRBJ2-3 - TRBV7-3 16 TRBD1 CASSSLDRAGKDTQYF TGTGCCAGCAGCTCCCTGGACAGGGCGGGAAAAGATACGCAGTATTTT
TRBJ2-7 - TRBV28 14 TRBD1 CASRTPGQDYEQYF TGTGCCAGCAGGACGCCGGGACAGGATTACGAGCAGTACTTC
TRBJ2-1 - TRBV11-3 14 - CASSHGQSSNEQFF TGTGCCAGCAGCCACGGTCAATCGAGCAATGAGCAGTTCTTC
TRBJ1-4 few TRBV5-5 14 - CASSSTGTQEKLFF TGTGCCAGCAGCTCTACCGGGACACAGGAAAAACTGTTTTTT
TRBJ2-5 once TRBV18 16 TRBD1 CASSPKRQGGKETQYF TGTGCCAGCTCACCCAAAAGACAGGGGGGGAAAGAGACCCAGTACTTC
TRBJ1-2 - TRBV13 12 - CASSLGEKGYTF TGTGCCAGCAGCTTAGGGGAGAAAGGCTACACCTTC
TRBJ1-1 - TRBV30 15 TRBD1 CAWSSGTGANTEAFF TGTGCCTGGAGTAGTGGGACAGGGGCAAACACTGAAGCTTTCTTT